This TCR beta chain was observed in a study of read filtering for tumor transcriptome and immune sequencing. The germline CDR1 and CDR2 sequences are LNHDA and SQIVND (reference sequence). There are 15 residues in the CDR3. V was pared by 2 bases and J by 2 bases, with 2 bases of the junction left unmatched. This library used roughly 400 ng RNA and molecular barcoded adaptors spanning alpha/delta and beta/gamma chains. TCRdb re-derived calls from the reads in MiXCR, one entry per CDR3 protein. Of approximately 41,000 distinct CDR3 sequences listed, around 15% are singletons. As to this clonotype: What it binds is unknown.

Study findings and constraints: Single-read clonotypes: about 81.9% of IR-seq clonotypes (about 3.5% of reads), 74.6% of RNA-seq clonotypes (approximately 43% of reads).

The specimen sequenced was a population of CD138-negative cells sorted from bone marrow. This TCR was recovered from a donor aged 40 or over with multiple myeloma. This chain connects TRBV19 to TRBJ2-1; 8 nucleotides align to TRBD1. The CDR3 DNA reads as TGTGCCAGTAGTATACCAGGGGGCCCCTACAATGAGCAGTTCTTC. This gives the protein CASSIPGGPYNEQFF. Complete variable domain (other parts from reference TRBV19 and TRBJ2-1): DGGITQSPKYLFRKEGQNVTLSCEQNLNHDAMYWYRQDPGQGLRLIYYSQIVNDFQKGDIAEGYSVSREKKESFPLTVTSAQKNPTAFYLCASSIPGGPYNEQFFGPGTRLTVL.